The present T cell receptor beta chain was sequenced within a study of blood T cell repertoires in COVID-19. Background on the study: PBMCs, B-cell-depleted T cells, or T cells were the source of the cDNA or gDNA that made up the material.

TCRdb's table, derived via immunoSEQ multiplex PCR, lists solely in-frame clones and lacks some. The sample holds some 100,000 clones; approximately 90% are singletons and the top ten take around 4.9%. The CDR3 is 14 residues long. V was shortened by 1 base and J by 0 bases, with 7 bases between the two germline ends. Germline V gene data show CDR1 as SGHTA and CDR2 as FQGNSA. The chain links TRBV7-2 to TRBJ2-7, with unresolved D. Sequenced input: peripheral blood. This sequence originates from a woman older than 75 with active COVID-19. The CDR3 loop is CASSLDSASYEQYF. CDR3 nucleotides: TGTGCCAGCAGCTTAGACAGTGCCTCCTACGAGCAGTACTTC.